The sequence of this TCR beta chain was determined in a study of cytomegalovirus exposure and HLA in healthy donors. Study-wide findings and caveats: In the analysis, some V segments, TRBV6-2 and TRBV6-3 included, were excluded as indistinguishable. Common viral pathogens seemed, in a later analysis, to connect with several of the most significant clusters. Available immune exposure information was restricted to CMV serostatus only.

The PCR was carried out with 60 Vbeta primers and 13 Jbeta primers. Authors' analysis steps: The authors later counted tens of millions of unique TCR beta chains, 9.5 million to 11 million of them shared. Profiling relied on immunoSEQ multiplex PCR, and the TCRdb table lists in-frame clones only, not all of them. The V and J calls and clone size are taken from that table; D and trimming were inferred from the DNA. The sample holds 200,000 or so clones, approximately 80% seen once. There are 13 residues in the CDR3. With 2 bases removed from V and 8 bases from J, the gap between germline ends came to 10 bases. CDR1 and CDR2 from the germline V gene are KGHSH and LQKENI. Turning to this clone: What it binds is unknown.

The sequence derives from a young woman in good health and CMV-seronegative. J is TRBJ1-5 and V is TRBV18; no clear D. Sequenced sample: PBMCs. CDR3 sequence reads: CASSPGTAEPQHF. The CDR3 nucleotides are TGTGCCAGCTCACCAGGCACGGCGGAGCCCCAGCATTTT.